This T cell receptor beta chain derives from a study of blood T cell repertoires in COVID-19. Study in general: Samples taken during acute and convalescent COVID-19 were collected in the United States, Italy and Spain. PBMCs, B-cell-depleted T cells, or T cells provided the cDNA or gDNA that made up the material.

Germline CDR1 is SGHRS and CDR2 is YFSETQ. V lost 1 base and J 4 bases, leaving 9 bases between the germline ends. This CDR3 has 14 residues. Original methodology: Amplifying reference gene primers gave estimates of nucleated cell counts. Clones were sequenced by immunoSEQ multiplex PCR, and TCRdb holds only the in-frame ones, with some missing. V and J calls and clone size are as listed in that table; D and trimming were resolved from the DNA. The profile shows approximately 110,000 clones, approximately 90% of them singletons. The sample was peripheral blood. The chain joins TRBV5-1 to TRBJ1-3, with D uncertain. This sequence was found in an elderly woman with acute or convalescent COVID-19. As DNA, the CDR3 is TGCGCCAGCAGCTTGAGTTCAGGCGGAAACACCATATATTTT. Its protein product is CASSLSSGGNTIYF. The full variable domain, with the rest looked up from reference TRBV5-1 and TRBJ1-3, is KAGVTQTPRYLIKTRGQQVTLSCSPISGHRSVSWYQQTPGQGLQFLFEYFSETQRNKGNFPGRFSGRQFSNSRSEMNVSTLELGDSALYLCASSLSSGGNTIYFGEGSWLTVV.